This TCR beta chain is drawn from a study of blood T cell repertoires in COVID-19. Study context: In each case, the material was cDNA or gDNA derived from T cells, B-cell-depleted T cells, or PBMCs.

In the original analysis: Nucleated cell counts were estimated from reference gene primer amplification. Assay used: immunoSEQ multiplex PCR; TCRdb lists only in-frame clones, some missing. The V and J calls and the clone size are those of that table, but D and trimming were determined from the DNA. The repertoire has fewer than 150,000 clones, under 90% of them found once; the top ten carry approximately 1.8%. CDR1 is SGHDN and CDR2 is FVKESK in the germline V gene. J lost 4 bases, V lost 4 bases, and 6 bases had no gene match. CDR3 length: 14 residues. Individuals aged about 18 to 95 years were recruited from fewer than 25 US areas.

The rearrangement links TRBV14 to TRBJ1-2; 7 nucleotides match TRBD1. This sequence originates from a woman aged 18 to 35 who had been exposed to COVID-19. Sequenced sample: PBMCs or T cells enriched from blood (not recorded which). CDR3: CASSLTGTAYGYTF. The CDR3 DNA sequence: TGTGCCAGCAGCCTCACCGGGACAGCCTATGGCTACACCTTC.